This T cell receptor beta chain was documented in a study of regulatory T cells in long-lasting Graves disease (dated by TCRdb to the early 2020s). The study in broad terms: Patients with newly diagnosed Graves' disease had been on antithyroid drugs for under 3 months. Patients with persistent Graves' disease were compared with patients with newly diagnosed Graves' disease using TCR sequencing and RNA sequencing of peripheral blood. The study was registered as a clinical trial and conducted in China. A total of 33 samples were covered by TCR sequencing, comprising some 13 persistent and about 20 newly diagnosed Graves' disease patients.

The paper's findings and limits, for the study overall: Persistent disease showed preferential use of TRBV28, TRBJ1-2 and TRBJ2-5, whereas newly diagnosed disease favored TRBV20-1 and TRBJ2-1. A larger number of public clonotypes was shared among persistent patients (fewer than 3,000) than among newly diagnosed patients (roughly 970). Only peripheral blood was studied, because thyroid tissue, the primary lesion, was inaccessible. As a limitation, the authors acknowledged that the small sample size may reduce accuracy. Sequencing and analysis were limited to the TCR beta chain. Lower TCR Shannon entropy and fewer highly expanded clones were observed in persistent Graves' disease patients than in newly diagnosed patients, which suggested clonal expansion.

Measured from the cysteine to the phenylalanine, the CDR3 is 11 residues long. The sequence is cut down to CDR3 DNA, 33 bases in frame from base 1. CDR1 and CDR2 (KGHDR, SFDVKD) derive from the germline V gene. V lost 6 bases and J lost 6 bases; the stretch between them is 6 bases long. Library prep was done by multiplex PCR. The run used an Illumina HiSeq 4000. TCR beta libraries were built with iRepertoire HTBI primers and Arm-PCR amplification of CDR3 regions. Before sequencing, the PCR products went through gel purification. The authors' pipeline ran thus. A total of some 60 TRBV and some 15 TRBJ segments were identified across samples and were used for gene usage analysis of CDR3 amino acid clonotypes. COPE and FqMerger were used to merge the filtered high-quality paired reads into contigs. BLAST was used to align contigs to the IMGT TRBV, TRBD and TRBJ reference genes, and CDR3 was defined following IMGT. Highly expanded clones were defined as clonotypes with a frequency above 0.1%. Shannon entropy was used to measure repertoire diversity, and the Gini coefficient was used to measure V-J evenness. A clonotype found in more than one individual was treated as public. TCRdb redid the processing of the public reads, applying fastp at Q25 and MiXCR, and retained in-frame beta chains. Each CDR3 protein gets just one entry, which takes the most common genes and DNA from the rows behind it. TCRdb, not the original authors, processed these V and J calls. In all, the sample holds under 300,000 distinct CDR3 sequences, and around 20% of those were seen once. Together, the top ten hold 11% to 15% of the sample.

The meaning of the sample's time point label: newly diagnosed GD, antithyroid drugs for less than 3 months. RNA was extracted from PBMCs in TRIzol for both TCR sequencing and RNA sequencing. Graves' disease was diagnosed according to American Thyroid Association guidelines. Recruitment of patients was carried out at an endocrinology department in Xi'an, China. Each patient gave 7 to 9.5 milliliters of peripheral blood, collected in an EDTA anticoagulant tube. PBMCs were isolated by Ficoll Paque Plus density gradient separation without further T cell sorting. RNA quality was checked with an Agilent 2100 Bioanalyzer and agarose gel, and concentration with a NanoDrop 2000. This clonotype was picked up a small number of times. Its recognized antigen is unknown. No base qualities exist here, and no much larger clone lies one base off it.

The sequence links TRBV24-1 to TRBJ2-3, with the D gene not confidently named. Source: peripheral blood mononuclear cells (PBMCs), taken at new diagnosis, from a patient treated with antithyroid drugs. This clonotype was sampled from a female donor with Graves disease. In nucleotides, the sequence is TGTGCCACCAGTCCTGGGGATACGCAGTATTTT. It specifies CATSPGDTQYF.